This T cell receptor beta chain derives from a study of graft-versus-host responses after intestinal transplantation (dated by TCRdb to the early 2020s). Regarding the study in general: The transplants that recipients received were multivisceral, liver-intestinal, or isolated intestinal. Donor T cell macrochimerism was defined as a peak of at least 4% donor T cells among recipient peripheral blood mononuclear cells. Every recipient was given anti-thymocyte globulin induction, followed by roughly 3 years of maintenance tacrolimus and steroids. A cohort of about 26 intestinal transplant recipients, including one retransplant, was enrolled, and a few patients lacking pretransplant specimens were excluded. To identify alloreactive clones, pre-transplant mixed lymphocyte reaction products were sequenced and then compared with unstimulated pre-transplant donor and recipient T cells. Instead of going to the commercial service, samples from a few later patients were sequenced in-house on an Illumina MiSeq and processed with MiXCR. Graft-versus-host and host-versus-graft alloreactive T cell clones were tracked in the graft, circulation and bone marrow after intestinal transplantation using bulk TCR-beta CDR3 sequencing.

Library preparation was by the immunoSEQ multiplex PCR assay. Adaptive Biotechnologies carried out high-throughput TCR-beta CDR3 sequencing of genomic DNA for most patients. The authors' analysis ran thus. Adaptive's ImmunoSEQ software supplied the TCR sequencing data for roughly 17 patients, while MiXCR and VDJtools were used to process a few other patients. CDR3 nucleotide sequences shared by donor and recipient were removed because the origin of these sequences could not be assigned. Alloreactive clones required at least 2-fold expansion over unstimulated cells and minimum CFSE-low frequency of 0.002% (template counts) or 0.001% (read counts). Clones detected in sequenced pre-transplant spleen, lymph node, or MLR CFSE-low populations of the donor or recipient were defined as mappable. Cumulative frequency of alloreactive clones was calculated as a percentage of all sequences weighted by copy number. TCRdb took this table from immuneACCESS and kept in-frame rearrangements with V and J called. Such tables lack part of the clones; where checked against another copy, unresolved V genes explain under half of the gap, and the rest is unexplained. V and J calls and clone size follow that table, whereas D and trimming were derived from the DNA. A total of 20,000 to 30,000 clones appear in this sample, over 80% of them only once. The top ten hold more than 0.95% of the sample.

Trimmed from V: 4 bases; trimmed from J: 2 bases; junction bases lacking a gene match: 3. The CDR3 runs 15 residues from the cysteine to the phenylalanine. Solely the CDR3 DNA is kept, with 45 bases framed from the first base. The CDR1 and CDR2 encoded by the germline V gene are SGHRS and YFSETQ. The full study reports these points: Peak levels of circulating GvH clones were associated with declines in HvG clones early after transplant. The relatively low number and heterogeneity of intestinal transplant patients limited the conclusions. GvH clones turned up in recipient bone marrow, with some appearing earlier in ileal mucosa or blood, a pattern consistent with an intestinal mucosal origin. In the allografts of patients with donor T cell macrochimerism, GvH to HvG T cell clonal ratios were high.

Blood samples were collected up to 4 times in the first month after transplant and then at least monthly when available. Concerning this clone: The antigen it binds to is not known. No much larger clone is present one base from it, and per-base qualities are unavailable.

Here the chain combines TRBV5-1 and TRBJ2-6, and 7 junction bases match TRBD1. Sample: PBMCs, taken 28 days after intestinal transplant. The sequence came from a human patient who received an intestinal transplant, so some T cells may come from the graft donor. CDR3 sequence: CASSVTGTGANVLTF. The nucleotides read TGCGCCAGCAGCGTGACAGGGACTGGGGCCAACGTCCTGACTTTC.